One sample yielded the 9 T cell receptor beta chains listed below, sequenced in a study of CD8 T cells in ankylosing spondylitis (dated by TCRdb to about 2017). Library generation was performed with 5' RACE. TCRdb records Illumina HiSeq 2500 as the sequencer. TCRdb redid the processing of the public reads, applying fastp at Q25 and MiXCR, and retained in-frame beta chains. When rows share a CDR3 protein, they turn into one entry using the most common DNA and genes. For this sample there are roughly 180,000 distinct CDR3 sequences; approximately 9.9% appear just once. The ten most abundant clones make up more than 12% of the sample. Sequencing was performed on blood, either unsorted or a sorted T cell fraction (not recorded which). These receptors came from a female donor with ankylosing spondylitis or in good health (not recorded which).

J is TRBJ2-7 and V is TRBV29-1; D unresolved. In germline, CDR1 is SQVTM, CDR2 ANQGSEA. This CDR3 has 12 residues. The V end was cut by 6 bases, the J end by 3 bases, with 12 bases between. The CDR3 is CSVGFSSYEQYF. DNA for the CDR3: TGCAGCGTCGGGTTCAGCAGCTACGAGCAGTACTTC.

This clonotype has only a few counts. The chain has TRBV20-1 and TRBJ2-2; a weak D match, TRBD1 (5 bases). The CDR3 totals 13 residues. Germline V gene data show CDR1 as DFQATT and CDR2 as SNEGSKA (reference sequence). The V and J ends lost 5 bases and 0 bases respectively, with 7 bases between them. CDR3 sequence reads: CSAGAANTGELFF. In DNA form, the CDR3 reads TGCAGTGCTGGGGCGGCGAACACCGGGGAGCTGTTTTTT.

This clonotype was detected only a few times. The chain joins TRBV27 to TRBJ2-7; 8 bases agree with TRBD1. The V gene's germline CDR1 is MNHEY and CDR2 SMNVEV (reference sequence). This CDR3 comprises 15 residues. The V gene end was trimmed by 5 bases and the J gene end by 0 bases; junction bases not matched to a gene: 6. The CDR3 DNA sequence: TGTGCCAGCAGTCCCCGGGACAGGAGCTCCTACGAGCAGTACTTC. As protein: CASSPRDRSSYEQYF.

The V and J genes are TRBV6-2 or TRBV6-3 and TRBJ2-1, with 10 bases identical to TRBD2. The CDR3 consists of 14 residues. CDR1 MNHEY and CDR2 SVGEGT come from the germline V gene. V lost 11 bases to trimming and J lost 8 bases; unmatched junction nucleotides: 12. The CDR3 loop is CAAGVAGGVDEQFF. CDR3 nucleotides: TGTGCCGCCGGAGTAGCGGGGGGCGTGGATGAGCAGTTCTTC.

With respect to this clonotype: At one end the junction does not follow the germline gene, possibly because of a read error. The V call is TRBV5-1, the J call TRBJ2-7; 8 positions agree with TRBD2. In germline, CDR1 is SGHRS, CDR2 YFSETQ. CDR3 length equals 16 residues. CDR3 protein: CASSLGSVSGTYEQYF. CDR3 DNA: TGCGCCAGCAGTTTGGGGAGTGTTAGCGGGACCTACGAGCAGTACTTC.

This clonotype was counted at least ten times. The chain has TRBV3-1 and TRBJ2-1, with D possibly matching TRBD2 (5 bases). Trimming cost V 0 bases and J 5 bases, with 11 bases left between them. Germline V gene sequence: CDR1 LGHDT, CDR2 YNNKEL (reference sequence). This CDR3 has 15 amino acids. The CDR3 spells CASSQEGSAHNEQFF. Here the CDR3 DNA reads TGTGCCAGCAGCCAAGAGGGTAGCGCTCACAATGAGCAGTTCTTC.

The chain has TRBV20-1 and TRBJ2-4; 10 bases match TRBD1. V shed 6 bases and J 9 bases; nucleotides not matched to a gene: 2. CDR3 length: 11 amino acids. Germline V gene data show CDR1 as DFQATT and CDR2 as SNEGSKA (reference sequence). The CDR3 here is CSAGTGVIQYF. The DNA for the CDR3 is TGCAGTGCCGGGACAGGGGTCATTCAGTACTTC.

The J gene is TRBJ2-7, the V gene TRBV9; 7 bases align to TRBD2. Germline-derived CDR1 and CDR2 are SGDLS and YYNGEE. The CDR3 sequence is 14 residues long. J was trimmed by 6 bases and V by 0 bases; bases with no gene match: 6. The CDR3 DNA is TGTGCCAGCAGCGTAGGAGCGGGGTTGGGCGAGCAGTACTTC. It encodes CASSVGAGLGEQYF.

Ten or more counts support this clonotype. The rearrangement links TRBV4-3 to TRBJ2-1; 10 bases align to TRBD2. The junction had 13 bases not matched to a gene; V was cut back by 0 bases and J by 8 bases. The germline V gene encodes CDR1 LGHNA and CDR2 YSLEER. The CDR3 has 18 amino acids. The CDR3 region has the DNA TGCGCCAGCAGCCAAGATTCGGTAGCGGGAGGTTTCGGGGATGAGCAGTTCTTC. Protein: CASSQDSVAGGFGDEQFF.